Following are 19 T cell receptor beta chains from one sample sequenced in a study of blood T cell repertoires in COVID-19. The protocol was immunoSEQ multiplex PCR, while the TCRdb copy is restricted to in-frame clones and leaves out a portion. The repertoire holds around 37,000 clones, almost 90% seen once, with around 25% in the top ten. The sequenced sample consisted of peripheral blood. Source of these receptors: a man between 60 and 70 years old with active or convalescent COVID-19.

This clone is deemed medium-sized. The chain is built from TRBV12-3 or TRBV12-4 and TRBJ2-1, with 8 positions matching TRBD2. The CDR3 covers 13 residues. V lost 1 base and J lost 15; bases outside the gene matches: 8. The CDR3 loop reads CASSLGSGKNLFF. DNA of the CDR3: TGTGCCAGCAGTTTAGGTAGCGGGAAGAATCTGTTCTTC.

V is TRBV6-2 or TRBV6-3 and J is TRBJ2-3; 10 nucleotides agree with TRBD2. V was clipped by 4 bases and J by 3 bases; unmatched bases: 16. Per germline, CDR1 MNHEY and CDR2 SVGEGT. The CDR3 loop spans 19 amino acids. The CDR3: CASSSRHRPGTSVTDTQYF. As DNA, the CDR3 is TGTGCCAGCAGTTCACGACATAGACCCGGGACTAGCGTTACAGATACGCAGTATTTT.

This clone has just one count. The CDR3 is CASSLRGTGSYNSPLHF. The DNA for the CDR3 is TGCGCCAGCAGCTTGAGGGGGACAGGCTCCTATAATTCACCCCTCCACTTT. The rearrangement joins TRBV5-1 to TRBJ1-6; 8 nucleotides agree with TRBD1. This CDR3 contains 17 residues. CDR1 SGHRS and CDR2 YFSETQ come from the germline V gene. V lost 1 base, J lost 0 bases, and 3 bases stayed unmatched.

A single count supports this clone. The chain is built from TRBV2 and TRBJ2-7; tentative D call: TRBD1 (6 bases). The CDR3 is made up of 13 amino acids. Germline CDR1 SNHLY, CDR2 FYNNEI. V lost 3 bases, J lost 6 bases, and 12 bases lay in between. CDR3 loop: CASSDRGFSEQYF. The CDR3 DNA reads as TGTGCCAGCAGTGACAGGGGATTCTCCGAGCAGTACTTC. The full variable domain, rest sourced from reference TRBV2 and TRBJ2-7, is EPEVTQTPSHQVTQMGQEVILRCVPISNHLYFYWYRQILGQKVEFLVSFYNNEISEKSEIFDDQFSVERPDGSNFTLKIRSTKLEDSAMYFCASSDRGFSEQYFGPGTRLTVT.

V and J are TRBV28 and TRBJ1-1; TRBD1 matches 8 bases. Germline V CDR1 and CDR2: MDHEN, SYDVKM. The CDR3 sequence is 14 residues long. J gave up 1 base and V 7 bases, and 5 bases lay outside the gene matches. In DNA form, the CDR3 reads TGTGCCAGCACAACTGGGACAGGGAACACTGAAGCTTTCTTT. Translation gives CASTTGTGNTEAFF.

This sequence joins TRBV4-1 and TRBJ2-7; 7 bases are a match to TRBD2. The trim removed 1 base at V and 2 bases at J, leaving 11 bases unmatched. The CDR3 length is 17 residues. The V gene's germline CDR1 is MGHRA and CDR2 YSYEKL. The chain's CDR3 is CASSQGTGEGRAYEQYF. CDR3 nucleotide sequence: TGCGCCAGCAGCCAAGGTACGGGGGAGGGTAGAGCCTACGAGCAGTACTTC.

V gene TRBV10-3 combines with J gene TRBJ2-3; no reliable D call. CDR3 length: 11 amino acids. V was clipped by 8 bases and J by 2 bases, with 5 bases between them. Looked up from germline, CDR1 is ENHRY and CDR2 is SYGVKD. The CDR3: CAIRVTDTQYF. CDR3 DNA sequence: TGTGCCATCCGGGTCACAGATACGCAGTATTTT.

CDR3 residues: CASSFEGDGVGYTF. DNA for the CDR3: TGTGCCAGCAGCTTTGAGGGAGATGGGGTTGGCTACACCTTC. The rearrangement joins TRBV7-9 to TRBJ1-2, with D hard to call. CDR3 size: 14 residues. CDR1 and CDR2 (germline): SEHNR, FQNEAQ (reference sequence). Between the trimmed V and J ends, which lost 3 bases and 7 bases, there was a span of 15 bases.

The rearrangement joins TRBV7-2 to TRBJ2-3; TRBD1 matches at 7 bases. The ends lost 5 bases at V and 6 bases at J; junction bases unmatched: 5. Germline CDR1 SGHTA, CDR2 FQGNSA. This CDR3 spans 13 amino acids. CDR3 residues: CASSRTGDDTQYF. CDR3 nucleotide sequence: TGTGCCAGCAGCCGCACAGGGGATGATACGCAGTATTTT.

V usage is TRBV18 and J usage is TRBJ2-1; 9 bases match TRBD2. Looked up from germline, CDR1 is KGHSH and CDR2 is LQKENI. J lost 0 bases, V lost 3 bases, and 0 bases had no gene match. This CDR3 has 15 residues. The CDR3 coding sequence is TGTGCCAGCTCACCTAGCGGGAGCTCCTACAATGAGCAGTTCTTC. It translates to CASSPSGSSYNEQFF.

The genes are TRBV7-2 and TRBJ1-5, with TRBD1 matching over 9 bases. Germline CDR1 is SGHTA and CDR2 is FQGNSA. Unmatched junction bases numbered 4, after V lost 5 bases and J lost 5 bases. The CDR3 spans 14 residues. The CDR3 nucleotides are TGTGCCAGCAGCCCTCGGACAGGGGATCAGCCCCAGCATTTT. It specifies CASSPRTGDQPQHF.

The chain recombines TRBV24-1 with TRBJ2-2; the D is unclear. Germline V gene sequence: CDR1 KGHDR, CDR2 SFDVKD. Trimming stripped 4 bases from V and 3 bases from J, with 8 bases between. The CDR3 is 14 residues long. CDR3 residues: CATSEPRDTGELFF. The CDR3 DNA reads TGTGCCACCAGTGAACCTCGGGACACCGGGGAGCTGTTTTTT.

The chain links TRBV18 to TRBJ2-5; 9 positions match TRBD2. V trimming: 2 bases; J trimming: 3 bases; junction bases outside the gene matches: 4. Germline CDR1 and CDR2: KGHSH and LQKENI. The CDR3 extends over 15 amino acids. The CDR3: CASSPETSGKETQYF. The CDR3 region has the DNA TGTGCCAGCTCACCAGAGACTAGCGGAAAAGAGACCCAGTACTTC.

This rearrangement joins TRBV5-6 to TRBJ2-1, with D perhaps matching TRBD2 (6 bases). This CDR3 region has 18 residues. CDR1 is SGHDT, CDR2 YYEEEE, per germline. V dropped 4 bases and J dropped 4 bases, with 24 bases sitting between them. CDR3 bases: TGTGCCAGCAGCCGGGGGAAGGGCGGTTCTATGTTATACAATGAGCAGTTCTTC. Protein: CASSRGKGGSMLYNEQFF.

The chain has TRBV7-9 and TRBJ1-1, with a tentative D call TRBD1 (5 bases). Per germline, CDR1 SEHNR and CDR2 FQNEAQ (reference sequence). V lost 5 bases, J lost 0 bases, and 13 bases lay in between. CDR3 length: 15 amino acids. CDR3 coding DNA: TGTGCCAGCAGCCCTCGACAGTGGGTGAACACTGAAGCTTTCTTT. It encodes CASSPRQWVNTEAFF.

The genes are TRBV12-3 or TRBV12-4 and TRBJ2-1, with 7 bases fitting TRBD1. V was clipped by 6 bases and J by 12 bases; unmatched bases: 11. The CDR3 is 13 amino acids. The CDR3 DNA sequence: TGTGCCAGCAGCCCGACAGGGCTCATGGGGCAGTTCTTC. Protein sequence: CASSPTGLMGQFF.

The rearrangement joins TRBV2 to TRBJ2-3; 7 bases are shared with TRBD2. The CDR3 consists of 14 residues. V trimming: 7 bases; J trimming: 6 bases; junction bases outside the gene matches: 10. The germline CDR1 and CDR2 sequences are SNHLY and FYNNEI. The DNA of the CDR3 is TGTGCCAGCACCCAAACCGGGACTAAGGATACGCAGTATTTT. Translated: CASTQTGTKDTQYF.

This sequence joins TRBV28 and TRBJ2-2; 7 bases are a match to TRBD1. This CDR3 contains 17 residues. Trimming removed 7 bases from V and 5 bases from J; junction bases left unmatched: 16. Germline V lookup: CDR1 MDHEN, CDR2 SYDVKM. CDR3 sequence (DNA): TGTGCCAGCAAGGGATTCAGGGGGAGCGATTCGACCGGGGAGCTGTTTTTT. This translates into CASKGFRGSDSTGELFF. Complete variable domain (other parts from reference TRBV28 and TRBJ2-2): DVKVTQSSRYLVKRTGEKVFLECVQDMDHENMFWYRQDPGLGLRLIYFSYDVKMKEKGDIPEGYSVSREKKERFSLILESASTNQTSMYLCASKGFRGSDSTGELFFGEGSRLTVL.

The gene calls are TRBV9 and TRBJ2-7; D might be TRBD2 (6 bases). The CDR3 spans 16 residues. Deletions cut 1 base from V and 4 bases from J, with 18 bases between. From germline, CDR1 is SGDLS and CDR2 YYNGEE. For the CDR3, the DNA is TGTGCCAGCAGCGTACTGCCCGCGGGATGGTTTTACGAGCAGTACTTC. It translates to CASSVLPAGWFYEQYF.